Listed below are T cell receptor beta chains from one sample, sequenced in a study of post-analysis software for immune sequencing data. TCRdb passed the PCR reads through MiXCR, listing each CDR3 protein once. The sample yields approximately 400,000 distinct CDR3 sequences, less than 40% seen once. The sample comprised blood. The receptor source for this set is a girl aged 5 to 17 with multiple sclerosis. CDR3s include the opening cysteine and the closing phenylalanine or tryptophan. A D gene is named only where the DNA matches it firmly. Only part of the rows carry a size: once, few, many, or a class if the clone is expanded.

j_call | v_call | d_call | clone_size | cdr3_aa | cdr3_nt
TRBJ1-2 | TRBV6-5 | - | many | CASSTLPGSNYGYTF | TGTGCCAGCAGTACCCTCCCCGGTTCTAACTATGGCTACACCTTC
TRBJ2-7 | TRBV14 | TRBD2 | - | CASSPLSDERGASYEQYF | TGTGCCAGCAGCCCTCTGTCCGATGAGCGGGGGGCCTCCTACGAGCAGTACTTC
TRBJ1-5 | TRBV6-6 | - | - | CASRLDSNQPQHF | TGTGCCAGCAGGCTAGACAGCAATCAGCCCCAGCATTTT
TRBJ2-1 | TRBV6-1 | TRBD2 | few | CASRLAANEQFF | TGTGCCAGCAGACTAGCGGCAAATGAGCAGTTCTTC
TRBJ1-5 | TRBV9 | - | few | CASSPGQEWAPQHF | TGTGCCAGCAGCCCCGGGCAGGAATGGGCGCCCCAGCATTTT
TRBJ1-1 | TRBV3-1 | TRBD1 | - | CASSQDSTGECTEAFF | TGTGCCAGCAGCCAAGATTCGACAGGGGAGTGCACTGAAGCTTTCTTT
TRBJ2-1 | TRBV7-9 | - | - | CASSPAGDEANEQFF | TGTGCCAGCAGCCCGGCAGGGGATGAGGCGAATGAGCAGTTCTTC
TRBJ1-4 | TRBV13 | - | once | CASSSRGGSGHEKLFF | TGTGCCAGCAGCTCCCGGGGGGGGAGCGGACATGAAAAACTGTTTTTT
TRBJ2-5 | TRBV7-6 | TRBD1 | - | CASSLGQTGRETQYF | TGTGCCAGCAGCTTAGGGCAGACAGGGCGAGAGACCCAGTACTTC
TRBJ2-1 | TRBV6-5 | TRBD1 | - | CASSQQGVYNEQFF | TGTGCCAGCAGCCAACAGGGGGTCTACAATGAGCAGTTCTTC
TRBJ2-7 | TRBV6-6 | TRBD1 | few | CASSYYPRDRGDEQYF | TGTGCCAGCAGTTACTATCCCCGGGACAGGGGTGACGAGCAGTACTTC
TRBJ1-5 | TRBV7-8 | - | - | CASSLVSNQPQHF | TGTGCCAGCAGCTTAGTTAGCAATCAGCCCCAGCATTTT
TRBJ2-3 | TRBV12-3/TRBV12-4 | - | - | CASSLSFADTQYF | TGTGCCAGCAGTTTATCTTTTGCAGATACGCAGTATTTT
TRBJ1-1 | TRBV7-2 | - | - | CASSFHGPGNTEAFF | TGTGCCAGCAGCTTTCACGGCCCGGGGAACACTGAAGCTTTCTTT
TRBJ1-2 | TRBV20-1 | - | few | CSARVQGRGYTF | TGCAGTGCTAGAGTCCAGGGCAGGGGCTACACCTTC
TRBJ1-2 | TRBV12-3/TRBV12-4 | TRBD1 | - | CTSSVEGTGYGYTF | TGTACCAGCAGTGTCGAGGGGACAGGGTATGGCTACACCTTC
TRBJ2-7 | TRBV7-9 | - | few | CASTDVGYEQYF | TGTGCCAGTACGGACGTAGGATACGAGCAGTACTTC
TRBJ2-3 | TRBV5-5 | - | - | CASSFLRQMLGDTQYF | TGTGCCAGCAGCTTCCTCCGACAGATGTTGGGGGATACGCAGTATTTT
TRBJ2-7 | TRBV6-5 | TRBD1 | once | CASSYRPEGQGIYYEQYF | TGTGCCAGCAGTTATCGGCCCGAGGGACAGGGTATTTACTACGAGCAGTACTTC
TRBJ2-3 | TRBV12-3/TRBV12-4 | TRBD2 | few | CASSQLAGGTGSIQYF | TGTGCCAGCAGTCAACTAGCGGGGGGTACTGGCAGTATTCAGTATTTT
TRBJ2-5 | TRBV13 | - | - | CASARELETQYF | TGTGCCAGCGCACGTGAATTAGAGACCCAGTACTTC
TRBJ2-3 | TRBV7-3 | - | - | CASSLNPIKGTDTQYF | TGTGCCAGCAGCTTAAACCCTATAAAGGGCACAGATACGCAGTATTTT
TRBJ2-1 | TRBV4-2 | TRBD1 | - | CASSQRDRESNEQFF | TGTGCCAGCAGCCAACGGGACAGGGAGTCCAATGAGCAGTTCTTC
TRBJ1-1 | TRBV6-5 | - | - | CASSDLGGTTEAFF | TGTGCCAGCAGTGATTTAGGGGGGACCACTGAAGCTTTCTTT
TRBJ2-7 | TRBV29-1 | - | - | CSVAGDSYEQYF | TGCAGCGTTGCAGGGGACTCCTACGAGCAGTACTTC
TRBJ1-4 | TRBV20-1 | - | - | CSARIEGGATNEKLFF | TGCAGTGCTAGAATAGAGGGGGGTGCAACTAATGAAAAACTGTTTTTT
TRBJ1-1 | TRBV7-6 | TRBD1 | few | CASSLEVGTGLGNTEAFF | TGTGCCAGCAGCTTAGAAGTCGGGACAGGGTTGGGGAACACTGAAGCTTTCTTT
TRBJ2-7 | TRBV6-5 | - | few | CASSWDQGISYEQYF | TGTGCCAGCAGTTGGGACCAGGGGATCTCCTACGAGCAGTACTTC
TRBJ2-1 | TRBV7-2 | - | few | CASSLYALVPPDSNEQFF | TGTGCCAGCAGCTTATATGCCCTAGTTCCCCCGGACTCGAATGAGCAGTTCTTC
TRBJ2-7 | TRBV20-1 | TRBD1 | few | CSARPARVPGQGAQFESYEQYF | TGCAGTGCTAGGCCCGCTCGCGTACCGGGACAGGGGGCGCAATTTGAATCCTACGAGCAGTACTTC
TRBJ2-7 | TRBV20-1 | TRBD2 | few | CSAEVASGAYEQYF | TGCAGTGCTGAGGTCGCTAGCGGGGCCTACGAGCAGTACTTC
TRBJ2-3 | TRBV12-3/TRBV12-4 | - | - | CASSERMGADAQYF | TGTGCCAGCAGCGAACGGATGGGGGCAGATGCGCAGTATTTT
TRBJ2-1 | TRBV5-1 | - | - | CASSLDESYNEQFF | TGCGCCAGCAGCTTAGACGAATCCTACAATGAGCAGTTCTTC
TRBJ2-5 | TRBV6-5 | - | few | CASSYGAQETQYF | TGTGCCAGCAGTTACGGAGCCCAAGAGACCCAGTACTTC
TRBJ2-3 | TRBV20-1 | TRBD1 | few | CSAPPATGLDTQYF | TGCAGTGCCCCACCCGCGACAGGGTTGGATACGCAGTATTTT
TRBJ2-5 | TRBV6-1 | TRBD1 | - | CASRRRGQGAGRQETQYF | TGTGCCAGCAGAAGAAGGGGGCAGGGGGCTGGGCGCCAAGAGACCCAGTACTTC
TRBJ2-5 | TRBV29-1 | - | few | CSVDAGVQETQYF | TGCAGCGTAGATGCCGGGGTCCAAGAGACCCAGTACTTC
TRBJ1-1 | TRBV12-3/TRBV12-4 | TRBD1 | few | CASSPISDRPMNTEAFF | TGTGCCAGCAGTCCCATATCGGACAGGCCAATGAACACTGAAGCTTTCTTT
TRBJ2-7 | TRBV28 | - | few | CASSFSGTASGEQYF | TGTGCCAGCAGTTTCTCCGGGACGGCCTCGGGCGAGCAGTACTTC
TRBJ1-1 | TRBV5-1 | - | - | CASSSRDNTEAFF | TGCGCCAGCAGCTCCCGGGACAACACTGAAGCTTTCTTT
TRBJ2-7 | TRBV15 | - | - | CATASGQNSYEQYF | TGTGCCACCGCTAGCGGACAGAACTCCTACGAGCAGTACTTC
TRBJ2-3 | TRBV7-2 | - | - | CASSLDRGYTDTQYF | TGTGCCAGCAGCTTAGACCGGGGGTACACAGATACGCAGTATTTT
TRBJ2-1 | TRBV12-3/TRBV12-4 | TRBD1 | - | CASSPPLRTGVYNEQFF | TGTGCCAGCAGCCCACCGCTGAGGACAGGGGTCTACAATGAGCAGTTCTTC
TRBJ2-1 | TRBV7-3 | TRBD1 | few | CASSSGQGANEQFF | TGTGCCAGCAGCTCTGGACAGGGGGCAAATGAGCAGTTCTTC
TRBJ2-7 | TRBV7-9 | TRBD1 | - | CSSSLQGYEQYF | TGTTCCAGCAGCCTACAGGGGTACGAGCAGTACTTC
TRBJ1-2 | TRBV2 | TRBD1 | once | CASSFDRVRGGYTF | TGTGCCAGCAGTTTCGACAGGGTGAGAGGTGGCTACACCTTC
TRBJ1-4 | TRBV20-1 | - | - | CSARDLGGREKRFF | TGCAGTGCTAGAGATCTTGGGGGCCGTGAAAAACGGTTTTTT
TRBJ1-1 | TRBV12-3/TRBV12-4 | TRBD1 | few | CASSPDRATEAFF | TGTGCCAGCAGTCCCGACAGGGCCACTGAAGCTTTCTTT
TRBJ2-5 | TRBV6-5 | TRBD1 | - | CASSYADREETQYF | TGTGCCAGCAGTTACGCGGACAGGGAAGAGACCCAGTACTTC
TRBJ1-4 | TRBV20-1 | - | - | CSARFGEKLFF | TGCAGTGCTAGGTTCGGGGAAAAACTGTTTTTT